These 8 T cell receptor beta chains came from one sample sequenced in a study of low-dose radiotherapy and immunotherapy resistance in tumors. First-strand cDNA relied on TRAV- and TRBV-specific primers spanning alpha and beta chains. TCR amplification involved around 22 PCR cycles with a constant-region primer and V-primer adapter. TCRdb re-called the reads through MiXCR, storing one row per CDR3 protein. The repertoire consists of tens of thousands of distinct CDR3 sequences, with roughly 28% occurring once and the leading ten covering roughly 4%. As to time point: before trial treatment. The sample was PBMCs, taken before treatment. The receptors were sampled from a male donor with gallbladder cancer.

This clonotype was seen only once. Possible read error: a much larger clone is one base away. The chain recombines TRBV7-2 with TRBJ1-2, with TRBD1 as a possible D gene (6 bases). CDR1 is SGHTA and CDR2 is FQGNSA in the germline V gene. The CDR3 extends over 16 amino acids. V dropped 5 bases and J dropped 7 bases, with 23 bases sitting between them. CDR3 region: CASSPRQADKGTGYTF. CDR3 DNA: TGTGCCAGCAGCCCAAGACAGGCGGACAAAGGGACTGGCTACACCTTC.

In this sample, this clonotype turned up many times. The CDR3 region has the DNA TGTGCCAGCAGCCAAGACCCTAGAAACGAGCAGTACTTC. Translating it yields CASSQDPRNEQYF. This chain joins TRBV14 and TRBJ2-7, with D hard to call. Germline V gene sequence: CDR1 SGHDN, CDR2 FVKESK. Trimming shortened V by 0 bases and J by 5 bases, and 8 bases separated the two germline ends. There are 13 residues in the CDR3.

The chain is built from TRBV5-1 and TRBJ2-1; 11 positions agree with TRBD1. The CDR3 consists of 16 residues. Germline V lookup: CDR1 SGHRS, CDR2 YFSETQ. V lost 2 bases and J lost 6; bases outside the gene matches: 7. DNA for the CDR3: TGCGCCAGCAGCTTCCCCGGGACAGGGGGTTTCAATGAGCAGTTCTTC. Protein: CASSFPGTGGFNEQFF.

The gene calls are TRBV12-3 or TRBV12-4 and TRBJ2-1; D could derive from TRBD1 or TRBD2 (5 bases each). The better agreement between TRBJ2-5 and the DNA end casts doubt on the J call. The CDR3 consists of 12 residues. CDR3 sequence reads: CASSLRGETQYF. CDR3 DNA: TGTGCCAGCAGTTTGAGGGGCGAGACCCAGTACTTC.

Relative to its sample, this clonotype is medium-sized. The genes are TRBV6-6 and TRBJ2-2; D uncertain. Looked up from germline, CDR1 is MNHNY and CDR2 is SVGAGI (reference sequence). Between the trimmed V and J ends, which lost 2 bases and 5 bases, there was a span of 6 bases. The length of the CDR3 is 13 residues. The CDR3 protein is CASSYDGTGELFF. CDR3 DNA: TGTGCCAGCAGTTACGACGGTACCGGGGAGCTGTTTTTT.

Comment on this clonotype: One junction end does not reproduce the germline sequence, and a read error may be involved. This chain uses TRBV3-1 with TRBJ2-3, with D tentatively TRBD1 (6 bases). Germline V CDR1 and CDR2: LGHDT, YNNKEL (reference sequence). The CDR3 has 17 residues. The CDR3 DNA is TGTGCCAGCAGCTGGGGAGCTAGCAGGGGCCTCCCGGATACGCAGTGTTTT. This gives the protein CASSWGASRGLPDTQCF.

This clonotype was observed many times. The V and J genes are TRBV4-2 and TRBJ2-1; 11 bases line up with TRBD2. Trimming removed 4 bases from V and 4 bases from J; junction bases left unmatched: 12. The CDR3 runs to 18 residues. Germline V gene data show CDR1 as LGHNA and CDR2 as YNFKEQ. The CDR3 protein is CASSREMATSGGYNEQFF. CDR3 DNA sequence: TGTGCCAGCAGCCGAGAAATGGCCACTAGCGGGGGTTACAATGAGCAGTTCTTC.

The J gene is TRBJ1-5, the V gene TRBV28; TRBD1 aligns across 7 bases. The germline CDR1 and CDR2 sequences are MDHEN and SYDVKM. The length of the CDR3 is 14 residues. The ends lost 6 bases at V and 6 bases at J; junction bases unmatched: 8. As DNA, the CDR3 is TGTGCCAGCAGCCGGGGACAGAACCGTCAGCCCCAGCATTTT. Its translation: CASSRGQNRQPQHF. Drawing the rest from reference TRBV28 and TRBJ1-5, the complete variable domain is DVKVTQSSRYLVKRTGEKVFLECVQDMDHENMFWYRQDPGLGLRLIYFSYDVKMKEKGDIPEGYSVSREKKERFSLILESASTNQTSMYLCASSRGQNRQPQHFGDGTRLSIL.